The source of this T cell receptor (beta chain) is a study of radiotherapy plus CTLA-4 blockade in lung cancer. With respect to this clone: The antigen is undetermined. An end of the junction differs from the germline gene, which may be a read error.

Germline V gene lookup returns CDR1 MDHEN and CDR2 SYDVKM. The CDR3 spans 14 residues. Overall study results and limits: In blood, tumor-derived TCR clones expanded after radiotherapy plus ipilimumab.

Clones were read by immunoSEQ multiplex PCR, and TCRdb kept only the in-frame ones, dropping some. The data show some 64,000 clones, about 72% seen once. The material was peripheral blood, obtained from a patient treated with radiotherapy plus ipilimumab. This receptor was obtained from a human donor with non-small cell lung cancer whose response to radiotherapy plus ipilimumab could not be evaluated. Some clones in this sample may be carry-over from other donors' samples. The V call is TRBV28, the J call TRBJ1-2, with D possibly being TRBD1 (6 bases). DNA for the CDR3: TGTGCCAGCAGCCCCTCCGACAGGTACTACGGCTACACCTTC. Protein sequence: CASSPSDRYYGYTF.